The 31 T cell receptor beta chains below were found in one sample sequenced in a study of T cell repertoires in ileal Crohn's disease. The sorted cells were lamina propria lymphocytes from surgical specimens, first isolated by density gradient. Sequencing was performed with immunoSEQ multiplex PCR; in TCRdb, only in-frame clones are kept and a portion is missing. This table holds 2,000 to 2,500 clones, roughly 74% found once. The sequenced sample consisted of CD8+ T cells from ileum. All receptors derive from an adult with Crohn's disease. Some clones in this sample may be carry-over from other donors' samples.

The CDR3 DNA reads TGTGCCTGGAGTCTTACAGGGTCCGGGGAGCTGTTTTTT. Protein: CAWSLTGSGELFF. The chain recombines TRBV30 with TRBJ2-2; perhaps TRBD1 as D (6 bases). Looked up from germline, CDR1 is GTSNPN and CDR2 is SVGIG (reference sequence). The CDR3 has 13 residues. V was cut by 2 bases and J by 6 bases, with 10 bases left in between. The variable domain in full, with the rest retrieved from reference TRBV30 and TRBJ2-2, is SQTIHQWPATLVQPVGSPLSLECTVEGTSNPNLYWYRQAAGRGLQLLFYSVGIGQISSEVPQNLSASRPQDRQFILSSKKLLLSDSGFYLCAWSLTGSGELFFGEGSRLTVL.

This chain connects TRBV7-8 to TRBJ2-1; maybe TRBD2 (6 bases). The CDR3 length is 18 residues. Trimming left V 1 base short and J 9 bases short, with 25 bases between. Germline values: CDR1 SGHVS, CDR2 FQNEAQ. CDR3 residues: CASSLVFSGSSVDAEQFF. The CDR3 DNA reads TGTGCCAGCAGCTTAGTTTTTAGCGGAAGCTCCGTTGACGCTGAGCAGTTCTTC.

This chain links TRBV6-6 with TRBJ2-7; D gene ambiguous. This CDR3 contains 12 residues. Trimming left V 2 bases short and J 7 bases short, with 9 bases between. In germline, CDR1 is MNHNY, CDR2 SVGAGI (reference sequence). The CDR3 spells CASSYRTQEQYF. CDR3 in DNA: TGTGCCAGCAGTTACCGAACTCAAGAGCAGTACTTC.

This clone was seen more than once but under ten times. This chain's CDR3 is CASSSTGQDGQYF. DNA for the CDR3: TGTGCCAGCAGTTCGACAGGACAGGATGGCCAGTACTTC. This chain links TRBV6-5 with TRBJ2-5; 7 nucleotides agree with TRBD1. Trimming took 4 bases from V and 10 from J; bases not matched to a gene: 9. The germline V gene has CDR1 MNHEY and CDR2 SVGAGI. CDR3 size: 13 residues.

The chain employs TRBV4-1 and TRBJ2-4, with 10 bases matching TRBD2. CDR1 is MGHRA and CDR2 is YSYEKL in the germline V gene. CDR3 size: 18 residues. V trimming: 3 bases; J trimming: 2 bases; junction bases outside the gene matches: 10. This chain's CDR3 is CASSHPGLADIPKNIQYF. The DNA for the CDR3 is TGCGCCAGCAGCCATCCCGGACTAGCGGATATTCCCAAAAACATTCAGTACTTC.

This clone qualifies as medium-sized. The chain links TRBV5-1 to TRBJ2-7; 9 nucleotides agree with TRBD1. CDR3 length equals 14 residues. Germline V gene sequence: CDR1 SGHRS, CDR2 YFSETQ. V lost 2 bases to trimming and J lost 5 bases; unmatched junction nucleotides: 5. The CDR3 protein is CASSFRDRDHEQYF. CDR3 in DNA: TGCGCCAGCAGCTTCCGGGACAGGGACCACGAGCAGTACTTC.

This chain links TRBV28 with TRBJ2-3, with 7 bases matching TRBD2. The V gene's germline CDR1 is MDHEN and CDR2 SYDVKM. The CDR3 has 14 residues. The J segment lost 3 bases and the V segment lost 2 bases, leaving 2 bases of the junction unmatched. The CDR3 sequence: CASSLAGVTDTQYF. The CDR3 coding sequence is TGTGCCAGCAGTTTAGCGGGAGTGACAGATACGCAGTATTTT.

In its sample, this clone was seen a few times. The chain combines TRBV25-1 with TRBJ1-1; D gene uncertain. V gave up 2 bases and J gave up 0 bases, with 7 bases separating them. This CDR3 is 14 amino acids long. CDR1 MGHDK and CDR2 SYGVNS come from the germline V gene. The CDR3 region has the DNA TGTGCCAGCAGTGAAGGCAGGTTGAACACTGAAGCTTTCTTT. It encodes CASSEGRLNTEAFF.

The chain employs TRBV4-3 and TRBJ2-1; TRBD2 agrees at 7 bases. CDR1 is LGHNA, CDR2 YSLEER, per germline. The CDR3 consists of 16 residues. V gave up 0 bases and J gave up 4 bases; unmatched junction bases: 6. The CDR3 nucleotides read TGCGCCAGCAGCCAAGATGTGGGCGGGAGTTACAATGAGCAGTTCTTC. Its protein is CASSQDVGGSYNEQFF.

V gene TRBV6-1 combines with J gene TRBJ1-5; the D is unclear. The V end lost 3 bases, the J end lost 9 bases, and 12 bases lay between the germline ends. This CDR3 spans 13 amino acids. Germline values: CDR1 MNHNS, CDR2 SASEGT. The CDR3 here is CASSDDILRPQHF. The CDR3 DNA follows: TGTGCCAGCAGTGATGACATACTCAGGCCCCAGCATTTT.

The CDR3, as DNA: TGCGCCAGCCGGCGGGACCACGACTCCTACAATGAGCAGTTCTTC. As protein: CASRRDHDSYNEQFF. This chain joins TRBV4-3 and TRBJ2-1; D is possibly TRBD2 (6 bases). Germline V gene data show CDR1 as LGHNA and CDR2 as YSLEER. The CDR3 extends over 15 amino acids. V was shortened by 8 bases and J by 0 bases, with 14 bases between the two germline ends.

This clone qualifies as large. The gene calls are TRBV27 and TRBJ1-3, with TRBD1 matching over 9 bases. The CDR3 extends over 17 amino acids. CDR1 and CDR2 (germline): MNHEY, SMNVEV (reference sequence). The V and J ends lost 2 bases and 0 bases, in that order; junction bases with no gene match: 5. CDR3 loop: CASSLGTGPSSGNTIYF. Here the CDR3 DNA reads TGTGCCAGCAGTTTAGGGACAGGGCCTAGCTCTGGAAACACCATATATTTT.

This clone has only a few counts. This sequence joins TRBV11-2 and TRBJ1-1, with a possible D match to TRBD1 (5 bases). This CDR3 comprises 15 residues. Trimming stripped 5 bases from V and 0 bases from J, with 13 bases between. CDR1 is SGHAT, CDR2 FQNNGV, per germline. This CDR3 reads CASSIQGGVNTEAFF. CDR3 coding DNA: TGTGCCAGCAGCATTCAGGGTGGGGTGAACACTGAAGCTTTCTTT.

The CDR3 DNA reads TGTGCCATCAGTGACCGACAGGGCTACGAGCAGTACTTC. It encodes CAISDRQGYEQYF. The V gene is TRBV10-3, the J gene TRBJ2-7, with 7 bases matching TRBD1. V trimming: 3 bases; J trimming: 3 bases; junction bases outside the gene matches: 2. The V gene's germline CDR1 is ENHRY and CDR2 SYGVKD. CDR3 length: 13 residues.

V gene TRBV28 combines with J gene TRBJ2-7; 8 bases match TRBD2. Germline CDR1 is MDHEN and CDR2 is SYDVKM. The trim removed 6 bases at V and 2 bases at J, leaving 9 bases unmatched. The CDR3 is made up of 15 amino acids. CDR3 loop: CASSPGTRRAYEQYF. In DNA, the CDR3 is TGTGCCAGCAGCCCCGGGACTAGAAGAGCCTACGAGCAGTACTTC.

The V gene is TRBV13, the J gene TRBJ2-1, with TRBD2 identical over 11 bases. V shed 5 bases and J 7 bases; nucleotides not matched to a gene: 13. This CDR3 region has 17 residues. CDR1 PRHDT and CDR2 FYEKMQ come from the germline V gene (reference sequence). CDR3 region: CASSLGLAGSPGNEQFF. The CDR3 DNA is TGTGCCAGCAGCCTCGGACTAGCGGGCTCTCCCGGGAATGAGCAGTTCTTC. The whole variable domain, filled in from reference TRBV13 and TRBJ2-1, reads AAGVIQSPRHLIKEKRETATLKCYPIPRHDTVYWYQQGPGQDPQFLISFYEKMQSDKGSIPDRFSAQQFSDYHSELNMSSLELGDSALYFCASSLGLAGSPGNEQFFGPGTRLTVL.

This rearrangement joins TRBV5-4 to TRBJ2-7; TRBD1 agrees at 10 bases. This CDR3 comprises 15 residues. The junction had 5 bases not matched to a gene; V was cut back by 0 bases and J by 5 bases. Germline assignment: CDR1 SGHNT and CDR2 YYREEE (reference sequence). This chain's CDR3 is CASSLAWDRGDEQYF. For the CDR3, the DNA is TGTGCCAGCAGCTTGGCCTGGGACAGGGGCGACGAGCAGTACTTC.

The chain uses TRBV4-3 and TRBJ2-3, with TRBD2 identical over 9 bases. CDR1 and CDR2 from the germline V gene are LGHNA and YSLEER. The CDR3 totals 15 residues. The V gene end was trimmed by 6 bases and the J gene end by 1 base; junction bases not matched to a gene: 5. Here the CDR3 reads CASSNLAGRTDTQYF. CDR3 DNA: TGCGCCAGCAGTAATCTAGCGGGGCGCACAGATACGCAGTATTTT.

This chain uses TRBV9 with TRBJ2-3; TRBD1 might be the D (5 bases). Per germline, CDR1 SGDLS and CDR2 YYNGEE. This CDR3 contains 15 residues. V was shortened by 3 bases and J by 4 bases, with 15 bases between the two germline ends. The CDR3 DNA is TGTGCCAGCAGCGCAGGCAGGGAATCTGCAGATACGCAGTATTTT. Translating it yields CASSAGRESADTQYF.

Here the CDR3 reads CASSFVRELPDTQYF. The CDR3 nucleotides read TGTGCCAGCAGTTTCGTGCGGGAGCTGCCAGATACGCAGTATTTT. V gene TRBV27 combines with J gene TRBJ2-3; the match to TRBD2 covers 7 bases. This CDR3 has 15 residues. The junction had 7 bases not matched to a gene; V was cut back by 3 bases and J by 4 bases. The V gene's germline CDR1 is MNHEY and CDR2 SMNVEV (reference sequence).

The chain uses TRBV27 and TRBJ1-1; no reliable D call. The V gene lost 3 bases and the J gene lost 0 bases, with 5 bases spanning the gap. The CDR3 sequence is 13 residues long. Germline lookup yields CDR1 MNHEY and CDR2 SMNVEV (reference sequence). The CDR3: CASSLAMNTEAFF. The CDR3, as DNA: TGTGCCAGCAGTTTGGCCATGAACACTGAAGCTTTCTTT.

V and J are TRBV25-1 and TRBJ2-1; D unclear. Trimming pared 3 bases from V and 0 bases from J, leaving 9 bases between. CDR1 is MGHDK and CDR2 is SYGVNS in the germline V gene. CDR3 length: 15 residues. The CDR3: CASSDSMSSYNEQFF. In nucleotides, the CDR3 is TGTGCCAGCAGTGATTCGATGAGCTCCTACAATGAGCAGTTCTTC. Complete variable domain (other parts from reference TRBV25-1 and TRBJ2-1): EADIYQTPRYLVIGTGKKITLECSQTMGHDKMYWYQQDPGMELHLIHYSYGVNSTEKGDLSSESTVSRIRTEHFPLTLESARPSHTSQYLCASSDSMSSYNEQFFGPGTRLTVL.

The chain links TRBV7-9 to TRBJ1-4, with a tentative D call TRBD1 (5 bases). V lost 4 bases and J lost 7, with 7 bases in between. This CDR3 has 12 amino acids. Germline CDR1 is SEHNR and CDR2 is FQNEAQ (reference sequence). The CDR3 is CASSSQGEKLFF. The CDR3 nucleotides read TGTGCCAGCAGCTCCCAGGGTGAAAAACTGTTTTTT. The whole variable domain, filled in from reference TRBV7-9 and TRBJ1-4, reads DTGVSQNPRHKITKRGQNVTFRCDPISEHNRLYWYRQTLGQGPEFLTYFQNEAQLEKSRLLSDRFSAERPKGSFSTLEIQRTEQGDSAMYLCASSSQGEKLFFGSGTQLSVL.

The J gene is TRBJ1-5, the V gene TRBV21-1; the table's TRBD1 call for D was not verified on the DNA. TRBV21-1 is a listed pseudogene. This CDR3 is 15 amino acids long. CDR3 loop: CASSPDRGLCQPQHF. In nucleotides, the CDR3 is TGTGCCAGCAGCCCGGACAGGGGGCTATGTCAGCCCCAGCATTTT.

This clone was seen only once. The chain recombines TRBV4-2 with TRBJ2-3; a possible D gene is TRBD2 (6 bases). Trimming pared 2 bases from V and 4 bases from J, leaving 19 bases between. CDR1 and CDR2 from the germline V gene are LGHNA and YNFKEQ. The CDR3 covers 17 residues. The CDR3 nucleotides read TGTGCCAGCAGCCAACGGGAGACCAGTAGTGGACCAGATACGCAGTATTTT. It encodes CASSQRETSSGPDTQYF.

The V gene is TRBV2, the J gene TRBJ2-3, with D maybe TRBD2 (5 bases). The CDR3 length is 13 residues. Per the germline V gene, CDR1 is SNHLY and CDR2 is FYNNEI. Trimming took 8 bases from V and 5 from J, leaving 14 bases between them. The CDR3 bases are TGTGCCAGCGGGGAGACCGTACGAGATACGCAGTATTTT. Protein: CASGETVRDTQYF. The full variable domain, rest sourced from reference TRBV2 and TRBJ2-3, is EPEVTQTPSHQVTQMGQEVILRCVPISNHLYFYWYRQILGQKVEFLVSFYNNEISEKSEIFDDQFSVERPDGSNFTLKIRSTKLEDSAMYFCASGETVRDTQYFGPGTRLTVL.

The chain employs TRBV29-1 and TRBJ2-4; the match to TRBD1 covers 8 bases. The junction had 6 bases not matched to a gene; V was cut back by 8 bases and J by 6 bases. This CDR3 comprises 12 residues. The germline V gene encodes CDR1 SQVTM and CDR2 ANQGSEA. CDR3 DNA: TGCAGCTCCCTTGACAGGGGAAACATTCAGTACTTC. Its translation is CSSLDRGNIQYF.

The chain's CDR3 is CASRGSGNTEAFF. The CDR3 DNA reads TGTGCCAGCCGGGGATCTGGGAACACTGAAGCTTTCTTT. The chain employs TRBV7-2 and TRBJ1-1; D remains ambiguous. The CDR3 covers 13 residues. Germline CDR1 is SGHTA and CDR2 is FQGNSA. Deletions cut 8 bases from V and 1 base from J, with 11 bases between.

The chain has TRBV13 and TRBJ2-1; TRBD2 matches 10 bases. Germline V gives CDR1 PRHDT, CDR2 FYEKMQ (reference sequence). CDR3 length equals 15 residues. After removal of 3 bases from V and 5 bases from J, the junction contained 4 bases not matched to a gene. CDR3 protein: CASSFSSGSDNEQFF. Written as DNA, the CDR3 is TGTGCCAGCAGCTTTTCTAGCGGGAGCGACAATGAGCAGTTCTTC.

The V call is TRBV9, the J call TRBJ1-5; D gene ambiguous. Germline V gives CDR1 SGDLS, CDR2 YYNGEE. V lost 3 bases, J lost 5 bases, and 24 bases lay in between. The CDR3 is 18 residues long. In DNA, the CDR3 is TGTGCCAGCAGCGGCATTGGGCAGAAGTATGATTGGGATCAGCCCCAGCATTTT. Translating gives CASSGIGQKYDWDQPQHF.

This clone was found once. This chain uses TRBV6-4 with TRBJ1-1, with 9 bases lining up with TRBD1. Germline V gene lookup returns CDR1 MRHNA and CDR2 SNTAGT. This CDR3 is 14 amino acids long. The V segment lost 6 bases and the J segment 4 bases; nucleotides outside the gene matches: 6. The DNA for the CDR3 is TGTGCCAGCAGGCCGACAGGGGGAGGCACTGAAGCTTTCTTT. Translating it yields CASRPTGGGTEAFF.